Here is one T cell receptor beta chain with its context. Germline is not matched at one junction end, which may reflect a read error. The data were taken from a study of metastatic and nonmetastatic thyroid tumors. At the level of the study: Repertoires of blood and of tissue (tumor or nodule) from malignant and benign thyroid patients were compared.

Germline lookup yields CDR1 SEHNR and CDR2 FQNEAQ (reference sequence). CDR3 size: 13 residues. There were no patients who had received any treatment before thyroid surgery. Under the authors' procedure: The study's classifier, a distant-metastasis tool for papillary thyroid cancer, was built using CDR3 differences across clinicopathological groups. MiXCR reprocessed the PCR reads for TCRdb. The V and J calls and clone size come from TCRdb's table, not from the authors' own analysis. Among around 50,000 clones listed, about 20% were seen once. Sequenced input: blood. The rearrangement links TRBV7-9 to TRBJ2-3; no definite D call. This sequence originates from a male donor with papillary thyroid cancer or a benign thyroid nodule (not recorded which). Some clones in this sample may be carry-over from other donors' samples. The CDR3 here is CASRLALTDTQYF. The DNA of the CDR3 is TGTGCCAGCAGGTTAGCTCTCACAGATACGCAGTATTTT.